The next 14 T cell receptor beta chains were all read from a single sample in a study of CD8+CD57+ T cells in acquired aplastic anemia (dated by TCRdb to about 2018). TCRdb names Illumina HiSeq 2000 as the instrument used. Genomic DNA served as template for TCR beta VDJ combination and CDR3 sequence profiling. The public sequencing data were trimmed at Q25 with fastp and processed into clonotypes with MiXCR by TCRdb, which kept only in-frame beta chains. Rows are unified per CDR3 protein, each entry keeping the most common DNA and genes. For this sample there are 250,000 to 350,000 distinct CDR3 sequences; roughly 61% appear just once. Approximately 1.3% of the sample goes to the ten largest clones. Expansion of CD8+CD57+ cells had been shown by flow cytometry in the patients chosen for sequencing. Sequenced: sorted CD4+, CD8+, or CD8+CD57+ T cells (not recorded which) from PBMCs. These receptors all come from a human donor with aplastic anemia.

There are a few counts of this clonotype. The rearrangement links TRBV20-1 to TRBJ1-1; tentative D call: TRBD1 (5 bases). CDR3 length: 13 residues. Trimming removed 6 bases from V and 5 bases from J, with 16 bases in between. Germline V lookup: CDR1 DFQATT, CDR2 SNEGSKA (reference sequence). This CDR3 reads CSARSGFGTEAFF. The CDR3 DNA reads as TGCAGTGCCCGCTCAGGGTTCGGGACTGAAGCTTTCTTT.

This clonotype was counted ten times or more. The gene calls are TRBV2 and TRBJ2-5; D assignment may be TRBD1 or TRBD2 (5 bases each). Germline V gene data show CDR1 as SNHLY and CDR2 as FYNNEI. Trimming took off 5 bases at V and 1 base at J, with 8 bases between the two ends. This CDR3 contains 13 residues. The CDR3, as DNA: TGTGCCAGCAGTACCGGGGCCCAAGAGACCCAGTACTTC. Protein product: CASSTGAQETQYF.

V usage is TRBV7-2 and J usage is TRBJ2-7, with TRBD2 matching over 7 bases. The CDR3 spans 15 residues. The germline V gene has CDR1 SGHTA and CDR2 FQGNSA. Trimming at V came to 3 bases and at J to 6 bases, leaving 11 bases not matched to a gene. CDR3 coding DNA: TGTGCCAGCAGCTTTTCGAGCGGGGCCCCGGGCGAGCAGTACTTC. The encoded protein is CASSFSSGAPGEQYF.

The V gene is TRBV7-9, the J gene TRBJ1-2; no clear D. Germline V gene data show CDR1 as SEHNR and CDR2 as FQNEAQ (reference sequence). The V and J ends lost 4 bases and 4 bases respectively, with 7 bases between them. This CDR3 region has 12 residues. The CDR3 coding sequence is TGTGCCAGCAGCTCCGCGGGCTATGGCTACACCTTC. It is translated as CASSSAGYGYTF.

This clonotype was seen at least ten times. V usage is TRBV6-1 and J usage is TRBJ2-1; 11 bases align to TRBD2. The CDR3 runs 16 residues. V lost 6 bases to trimming and J lost 8 bases; unmatched junction nucleotides: 12. Germline V lookup: CDR1 MNHNS, CDR2 SASEGT. The CDR3 nucleotides are TGTGCCAGCAGCGCGGGGCTAGCGGGAGGTCACGATGAGCAGTTCTTC. Protein sequence: CASSAGLAGGHDEQFF.

This clonotype has at least ten counts. Here the CDR3 reads CASSVNRGGTEAFF. The CDR3 DNA reads as TGTGCCAGCAGCGTAAATCGGGGAGGGACTGAAGCTTTCTTT. The genes are TRBV9 and TRBJ1-1, with D uncertain. From germline, CDR1 is SGDLS and CDR2 YYNGEE. V lost 1 base, J lost 5 bases, and 12 bases lay in between. The CDR3 length is 14 residues.

This sequence joins TRBV9 and TRBJ2-3, with D hard to call. The ends were cut back, 1 base at V and 1 base at J, with 10 bases in the middle. From germline, CDR1 is SGDLS and CDR2 YYNGEE. The CDR3 is made up of 15 amino acids. Here the CDR3 DNA reads TGTGCCAGCAGCGTATATGAGCAGGGCACAGATACGCAGTATTTT. It codes for CASSVYEQGTDTQYF.

V and J are TRBV7-9 and TRBJ1-2; 12 bases line up with TRBD1. The V and J ends lost 4 bases and 5 bases, in that order; junction bases with no gene match: 5. Germline CDR1 and CDR2: SEHNR and FQNEAQ (reference sequence). The CDR3 consists of 15 residues. CDR3 DNA: TGTGCCAGCAGCTCCGGGACAGGGGGCAGGTATGGCTACACCTTC. Protein: CASSSGTGGRYGYTF.

This rearrangement joins TRBV28 to TRBJ1-1; 10 nucleotides agree with TRBD1. Germline-derived CDR1 and CDR2 are MDHEN and SYDVKM. V was pared by 5 bases and J by 5 bases, with 8 bases of the junction left unmatched. This CDR3 contains 15 residues. The CDR3 here is CASSPRQGAGTEAFF. Written as DNA, the CDR3 is TGTGCCAGCAGTCCCCGACAGGGGGCGGGGACTGAAGCTTTCTTT.

This clonotype was counted only a few times. The V gene is TRBV7-2, the J gene TRBJ1-6; D is unclear. V shed 5 bases and J shed 10 bases, with 12 bases lying between them. Germline assignment: CDR1 SGHTA and CDR2 FQGNSA. The CDR3 has 13 residues. CDR3 amino acids: CASSPSRRSPLHF. The CDR3, as DNA: TGTGCCAGCAGCCCCAGTCGGAGATCACCCCTCCACTTT.

This clonotype came up a few times. The V call is TRBV20-1, the J call TRBJ1-2, with D possibly TRBD1 on 5 matching bases. Germline V CDR1 and CDR2: DFQATT, SNEGSKA (reference sequence). The CDR3 has 14 residues. Deletions cut 6 bases from V and 5 bases from J, with 19 bases between. The CDR3 DNA sequence: TGCAGTGCCATTACTACCGGGACGGGGTATGGCTACACCTTC. Translating gives CSAITTGTGYGYTF.

The chain employs TRBV9 and TRBJ2-2, with D possibly TRBD2 on 5 matching bases. Trimming removed 4 bases at V and 9 bases at J, with 28 bases between. CDR1 is SGDLS, CDR2 YYNGEE, per germline. The CDR3 sequence is 18 residues long. The CDR3, as DNA: TGTGCCAGCAGCACAGCAGCGGCTGGTTCACCCCTCGGCCGGGAGCTGTTTTTT. Its protein is CASSTAAAGSPLGRELFF.

This clonotype was recorded at least ten times. The rearrangement uses TRBV10-3 and TRBJ1-1, with unresolved D. Germline CDR1 reads ENHRY; CDR2 reads SYGVKD. The CDR3 totals 12 residues. V was shortened by 6 bases and J by 5 bases, with 10 bases between the two germline ends. The CDR3, as DNA: TGTGCCATCAGGCAAGGTGAAACTGAAGCTTTCTTT. Protein: CAIRQGETEAFF.

CDR3: CSARDRVDYNEQFF. The CDR3, as DNA: TGCAGTGCCAGGGACAGGGTAGACTACAATGAGCAGTTCTTC. The V and J genes are TRBV20-1 and TRBJ2-1; 9 nucleotides match TRBD1. V shed 6 bases and J 3 bases; nucleotides not matched to a gene: 6. CDR1 is DFQATT, CDR2 SNEGSKA, per germline (reference sequence). The CDR3 loop spans 14 amino acids.